These T cell receptor beta chains were read from a single sample in a study of blood T cells in healthy people across ages. TCRdb re-called the 5' RACE reads with MiXCR, one entry per CDR3 protein. The sample has over 500,000 distinct CDR3 sequences, roughly a quarter seen once. These data also featured in a second study, about T cells of mothers and their children.

Sequenced input: blood. Receptors originate from a boy aged 2 to 9 in good health. CDR3s include the opening cysteine and the closing phenylalanine or tryptophan. A D gene is named only where the DNA matches it firmly. Only part of the rows carry a size: once, few, many, or a class if the clone is expanded.

j_call d_call v_call clone_size cdr3_nt cdr3_aa
TRBJ2-7 TRBD2 TRBV6-2/TRBV6-3 . TGTGCCAGCAGTTCCGACCAGCGGGGGGGACGTCGAGAGCAGTACTTC CASSSDQRGGRREQYF
TRBJ2-1 . TRBV9 . TGTGCCAGCAGCGTCGAATCTAAGGGTGAGCAGTTCTTC CASSVESKGEQFF
TRBJ1-2 TRBD1 TRBV9 . TGTGCCAGCAGCGTAGCGGGGACAGCTCCTAGGGGTAACTATGGCTACACCTTC CASSVAGTAPRGNYGYTF
TRBJ1-4 TRBD1 TRBV20-1 . TGCAGTGCTAGCCGGACAGGCCGAAATGGGGAACTGTTTTTT CSASRTGRNGELFF
TRBJ2-1 TRBD2 TRBV6-5 . TGTGCCAGCAACGGTGGGGGGGGTTACAATGAGCAGTTCTTC CASNGGGGYNEQFF
TRBJ2-2 TRBD1 TRBV24-1 few TGTGCCACCAGTGATGCGAATCCGGGACAGGGGGGCACCGGGGAGCTGTTTTTT CATSDANPGQGGTGELFF
TRBJ1-6 . TRBV10-3 few TGTGCCATCAGTGAGTCGCAGGGAGGCGGGTCACCCCTCCACTTT CAISESQGGGSPLHF
TRBJ1-1 . TRBV2 many TGTGCCAGCAGTACCTCAGGGAAGACTGAAGCTTTCTTT CASSTSGKTEAFF
TRBJ2-1 . TRBV18 few TGTGCCAGCTCACCCAAAGCAGTCAATGAGCAGTTCTTC CASSPKAVNEQFF
TRBJ2-5 . TRBV7-9 few TGTGCCAGCAGCCCAACTTGGAGCCAAGAGACCCAGTACTTC CASSPTWSQETQYF
TRBJ2-4 . TRBV21-1 . TGTGCCAGCAGCAAAGAAAATCGGACAGGGGGTTACATTCAGTACTTC CASSKENRTGGYIQYF
TRBJ1-1 . TRBV28 . TGTGCCAGCAGTTTTCCCCAACAGGGCGCTGAAGCTTTCTTT CASSFPQQGAEAFF
TRBJ2-1 TRBD2 TRBV11-2 . TGTGCCAGCAGCTTACTCCCGGATTTAGCGGGAGCTAACAATGAGCAGTTCTTC CASSLLPDLAGANNEQFF
TRBJ2-1 TRBD1 TRBV6-2/TRBV6-3 few TGTGCCAGCAGCCCCCTACCCAGGGGGCGATCCTACAATGAGCAGTTCTTC CASSPLPRGRSYNEQFF
TRBJ1-1 . TRBV12-3/TRBV12-4 . TGTGCCAGTACTTACAGCACCAGTGGCGCTTTCTTT CASTYSTSGAFF
TRBJ2-7 TRBD1 TRBV7-6 few TGTGCCAGCAGCGAAGAACAGGGGTCCCCATACAGCTACGAGCAGTACTTC CASSEEQGSPYSYEQYF
TRBJ2-6 . TRBV10-3 many TGTGCCATCAGTGAGTCTGGGGCCAACGTCCTGACTTTC CAISESGANVLTF
TRBJ2-1 TRBD2 TRBV20-1 few TGCAGTGCTAGGAGTGCCGGGGGGGCATACAATGAGCAGTTCTTC CSARSAGGAYNEQFF
TRBJ1-1 . TRBV12-3/TRBV12-4 . TGTGCCAGCAGTCCCCGGCGGGTCACTGAAGCTTTCTTT CASSPRRVTEAFF
TRBJ2-1 . TRBV20-1 few TGCAGTGCTAGTTGGGACAATGAGCAGTTCTTC CSASWDNEQFF
TRBJ1-1 . TRBV12-3/TRBV12-4 . TGTGCCAGCCGAAGGGAGGGCACTGAAGCTTTCTTT CASRREGTEAFF
TRBJ2-1 . TRBV24-1 . TGTGCCACCAGACAGAACAATGAGCAGTTCTTC CATRQNNEQFF
TRBJ2-5 . TRBV20-1 few TGCAGTGCTAGACGGACTGGAAAGAAAGAGACCCAGTACTTC CSARRTGKKETQYF
TRBJ2-2 . TRBV30 . TGTGCCTGGTCCGAACAGGGATGGACCGGGGAGCTGTTTTTT CAWSEQGWTGELFF
TRBJ2-7 TRBD1 TRBV27 . TGTGCCAGCAGATTCGGACAGGGGAACACCTACGAGCAGTACTTC CASRFGQGNTYEQYF
TRBJ2-5 TRBD2 TRBV7-2 . TGCGCCAGCAGCTCCATCGGGGGGGCCTTAGAGACCCAGTACTTC CASSSIGGALETQYF
TRBJ2-2 TRBD2 TRBV6-7 few TGTGCCAGCAGTGACAAGGCGGGAGGAGACACCGGGGAGCTGTTTTTT CASSDKAGGDTGELFF
TRBJ2-3 TRBD1 TRBV12-3/TRBV12-4 few TGTGCCAGCAGGGGACAGGTAGCGTCGGATACGCAGTATTTT CASRGQVASDTQYF
TRBJ2-7 . TRBV20-1 few TGCAGTGCTAGAGATGATAGGGCAGGGACCTCCTACGAGCAGTACTTC CSARDDRAGTSYEQYF